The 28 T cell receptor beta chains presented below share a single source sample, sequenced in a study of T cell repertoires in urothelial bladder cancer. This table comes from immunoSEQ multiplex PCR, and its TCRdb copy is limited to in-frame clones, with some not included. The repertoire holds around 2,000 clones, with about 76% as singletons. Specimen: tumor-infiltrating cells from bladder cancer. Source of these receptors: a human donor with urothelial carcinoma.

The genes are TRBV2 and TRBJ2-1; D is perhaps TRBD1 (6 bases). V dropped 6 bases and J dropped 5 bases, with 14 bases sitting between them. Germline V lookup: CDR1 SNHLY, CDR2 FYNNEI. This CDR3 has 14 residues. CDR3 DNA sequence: TGTGCCAGCAGCGAACAGGGTGTACACAATGAGCAGTTCTTC. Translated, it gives CASSEQGVHNEQFF.

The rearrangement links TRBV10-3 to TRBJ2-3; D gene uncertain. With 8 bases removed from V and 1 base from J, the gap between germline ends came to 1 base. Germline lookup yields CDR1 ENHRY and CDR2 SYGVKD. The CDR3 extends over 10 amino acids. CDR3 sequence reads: CAIGTDTQYF. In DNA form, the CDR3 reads TGTGCCATCGGCACAGATACGCAGTATTTT.

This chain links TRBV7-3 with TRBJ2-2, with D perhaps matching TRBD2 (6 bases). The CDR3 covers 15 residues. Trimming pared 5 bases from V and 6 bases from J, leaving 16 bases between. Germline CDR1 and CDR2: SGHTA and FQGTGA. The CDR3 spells CASSPLGSGAGELFF. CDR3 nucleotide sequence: TGTGCCAGCAGCCCCCTAGGGTCGGGGGCCGGGGAGCTGTTTTTT.

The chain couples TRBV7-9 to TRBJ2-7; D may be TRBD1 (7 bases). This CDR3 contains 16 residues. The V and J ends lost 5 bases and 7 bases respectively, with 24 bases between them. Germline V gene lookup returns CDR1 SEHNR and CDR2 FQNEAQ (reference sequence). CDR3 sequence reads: CASSPGGGGAPGEQYF. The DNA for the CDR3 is TGTGCCAGCAGCCCGGGTGGAGGGGGCGCCCCGGGGGAGCAGTACTTC.

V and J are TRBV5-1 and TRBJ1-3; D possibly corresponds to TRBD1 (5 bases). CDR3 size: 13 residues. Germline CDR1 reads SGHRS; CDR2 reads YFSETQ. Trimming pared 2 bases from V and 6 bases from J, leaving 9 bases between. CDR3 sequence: CASSFQGENTIYF. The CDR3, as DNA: TGCGCCAGCAGCTTCCAGGGTGAAAACACCATATATTTT.

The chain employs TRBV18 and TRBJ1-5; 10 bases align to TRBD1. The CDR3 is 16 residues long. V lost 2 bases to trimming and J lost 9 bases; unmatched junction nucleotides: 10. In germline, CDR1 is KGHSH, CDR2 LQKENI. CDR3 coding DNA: TGTGCCAGCTCACCATCCGGGACAGGGGTTGCTAGGCCCCAGCATTTT. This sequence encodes CASSPSGTGVARPQHF.

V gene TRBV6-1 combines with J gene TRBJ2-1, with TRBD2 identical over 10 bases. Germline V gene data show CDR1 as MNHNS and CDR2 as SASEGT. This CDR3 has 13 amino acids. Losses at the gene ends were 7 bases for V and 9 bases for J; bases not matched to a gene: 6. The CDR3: CASMLAGVREQFF. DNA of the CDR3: TGTGCCAGCATGCTAGCGGGGGTTCGTGAGCAGTTCTTC.

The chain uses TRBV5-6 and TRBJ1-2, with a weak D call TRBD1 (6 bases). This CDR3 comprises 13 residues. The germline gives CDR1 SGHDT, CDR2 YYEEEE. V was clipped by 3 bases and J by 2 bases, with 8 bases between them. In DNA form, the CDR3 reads TGTGCCAGCAGCTCTGGACAGAACTATGGCTACACCTTC. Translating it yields CASSSGQNYGYTF.

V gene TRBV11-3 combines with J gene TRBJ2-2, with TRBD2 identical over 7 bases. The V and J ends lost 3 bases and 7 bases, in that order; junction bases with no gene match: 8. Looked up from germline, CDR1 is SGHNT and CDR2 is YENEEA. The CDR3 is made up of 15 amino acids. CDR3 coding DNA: TGTGCCAGCAGCTTGGCGGGAGAATTAGGCGGGGAGCTGTTTTTT. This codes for CASSLAGELGGELFF.

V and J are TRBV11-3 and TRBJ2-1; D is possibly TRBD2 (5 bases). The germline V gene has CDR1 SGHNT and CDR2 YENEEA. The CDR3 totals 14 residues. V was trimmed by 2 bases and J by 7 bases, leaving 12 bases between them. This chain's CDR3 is CASSLIASTNEQFF. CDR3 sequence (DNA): TGTGCCAGCAGCTTAATAGCGAGTACGAATGAGCAGTTCTTC.

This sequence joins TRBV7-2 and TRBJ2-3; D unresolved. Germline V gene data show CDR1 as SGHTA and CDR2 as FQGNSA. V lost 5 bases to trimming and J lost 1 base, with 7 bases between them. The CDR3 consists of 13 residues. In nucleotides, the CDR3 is TGTGCCAGCAGCAGGGTTGGCACAGATACGCAGTATTTT. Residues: CASSRVGTDTQYF.

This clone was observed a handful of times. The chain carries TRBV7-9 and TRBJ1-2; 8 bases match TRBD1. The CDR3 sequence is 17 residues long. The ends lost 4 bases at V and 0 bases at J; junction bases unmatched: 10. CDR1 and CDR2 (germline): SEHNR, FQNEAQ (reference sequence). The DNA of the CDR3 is TGTGCCAGCAGCTCCGCCGGGACAGGAAAAGCTAACTATGGCTACACCTTC. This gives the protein CASSSAGTGKANYGYTF.

The CDR3 bases are TGTGCCAGCAGCTTAGACGGATTCCGGTATCAGCCCCAGCATTTT. Protein product: CASSLDGFRYQPQHF. V usage is TRBV7-8 and J usage is TRBJ1-5; no clear D. V lost 1 base, J lost 5 bases, and 12 bases lay in between. There are 15 residues in the CDR3. Germline CDR1 SGHVS, CDR2 FQNEAQ.

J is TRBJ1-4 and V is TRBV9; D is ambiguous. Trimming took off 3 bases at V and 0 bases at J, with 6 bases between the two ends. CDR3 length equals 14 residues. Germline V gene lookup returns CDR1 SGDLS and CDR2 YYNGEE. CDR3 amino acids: CASSGTTTNEKLFF. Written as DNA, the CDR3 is TGTGCCAGCAGCGGAACTACAACTAATGAAAAACTGTTTTTT.

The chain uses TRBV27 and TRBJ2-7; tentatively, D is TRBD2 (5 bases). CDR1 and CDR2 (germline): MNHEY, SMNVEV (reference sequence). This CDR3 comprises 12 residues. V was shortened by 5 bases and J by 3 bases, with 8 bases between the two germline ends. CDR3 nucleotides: TGTGCCAGCAGTCGGGGAATCTACGAGCAGTACTTC. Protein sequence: CASSRGIYEQYF.

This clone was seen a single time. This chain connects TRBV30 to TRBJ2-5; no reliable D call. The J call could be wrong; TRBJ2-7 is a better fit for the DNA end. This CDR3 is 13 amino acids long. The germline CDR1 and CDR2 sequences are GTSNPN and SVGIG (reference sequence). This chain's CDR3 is CAWSSQSPYEQYF. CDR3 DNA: TGTGCCTGGAGTTCACAGAGTCCCTACGAGCAGTACTTC.

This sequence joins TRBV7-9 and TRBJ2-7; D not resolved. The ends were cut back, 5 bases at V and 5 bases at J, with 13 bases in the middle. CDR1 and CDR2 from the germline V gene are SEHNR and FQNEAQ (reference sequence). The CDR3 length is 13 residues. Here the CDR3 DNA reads TGTGCCAGCAGCCTTGACACCGTGCACGAGCAGTACTTC. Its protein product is CASSLDTVHEQYF.

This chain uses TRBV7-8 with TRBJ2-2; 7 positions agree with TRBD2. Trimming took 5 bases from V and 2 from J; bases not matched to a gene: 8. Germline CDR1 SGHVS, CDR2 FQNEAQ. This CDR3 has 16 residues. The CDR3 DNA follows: TGTGCCAGCAGCACCTCCTCGGGACTAAACACCGGGGAGCTGTTTTTT. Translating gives CASSTSSGLNTGELFF.

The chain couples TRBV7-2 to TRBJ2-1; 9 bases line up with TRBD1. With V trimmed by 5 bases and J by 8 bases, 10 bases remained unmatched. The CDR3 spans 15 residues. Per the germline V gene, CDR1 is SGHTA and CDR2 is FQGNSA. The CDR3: CASSKQGQGGYEQFF. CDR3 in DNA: TGTGCCAGCAGCAAACAGGGACAGGGTGGGTATGAGCAGTTCTTC.

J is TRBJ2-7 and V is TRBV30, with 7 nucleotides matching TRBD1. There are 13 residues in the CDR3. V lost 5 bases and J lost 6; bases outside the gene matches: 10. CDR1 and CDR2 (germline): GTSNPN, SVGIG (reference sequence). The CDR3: CAWEGIGGLEQYF. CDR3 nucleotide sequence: TGTGCCTGGGAGGGGATAGGGGGCCTCGAGCAGTACTTC.

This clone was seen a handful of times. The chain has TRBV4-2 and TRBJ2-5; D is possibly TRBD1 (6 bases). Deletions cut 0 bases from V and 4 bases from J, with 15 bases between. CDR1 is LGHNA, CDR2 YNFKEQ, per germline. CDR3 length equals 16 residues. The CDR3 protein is CASSQEGARGRETQYF. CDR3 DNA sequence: TGTGCCAGCAGCCAAGAGGGGGCTAGAGGTCGAGAGACCCAGTACTTC.

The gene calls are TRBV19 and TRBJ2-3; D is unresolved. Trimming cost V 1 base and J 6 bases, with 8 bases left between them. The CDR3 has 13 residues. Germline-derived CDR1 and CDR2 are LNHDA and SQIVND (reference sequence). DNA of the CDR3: TGTGCCAGTAGTATAGGGCTCGCCGATACGCAGTATTTT. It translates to CASSIGLADTQYF. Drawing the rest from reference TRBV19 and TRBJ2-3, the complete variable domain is DGGITQSPKYLFRKEGQNVTLSCEQNLNHDAMYWYRQDPGQGLRLIYYSQIVNDFQKGDIAEGYSVSREKKESFPLTVTSAQKNPTAFYLCASSIGLADTQYFGPGTRLTVL.

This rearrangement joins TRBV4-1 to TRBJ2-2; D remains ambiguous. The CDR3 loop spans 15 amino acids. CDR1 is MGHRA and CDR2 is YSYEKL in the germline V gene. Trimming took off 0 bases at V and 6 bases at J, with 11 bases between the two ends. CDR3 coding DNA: TGCGCCAGCAGCCAAGATAAGGGCCTCCCCGGGGAGCTGTTTTTT. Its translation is CASSQDKGLPGELFF.

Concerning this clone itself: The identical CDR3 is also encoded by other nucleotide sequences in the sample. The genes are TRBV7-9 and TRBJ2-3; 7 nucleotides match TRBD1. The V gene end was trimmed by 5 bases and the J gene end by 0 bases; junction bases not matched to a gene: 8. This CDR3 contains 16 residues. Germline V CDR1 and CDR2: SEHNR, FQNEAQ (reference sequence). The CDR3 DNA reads TGTGCCAGCAGCCCCCCTGGACAGGAAAGCACAGATACGCAGTATTTT. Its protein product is CASSPPGQESTDTQYF.

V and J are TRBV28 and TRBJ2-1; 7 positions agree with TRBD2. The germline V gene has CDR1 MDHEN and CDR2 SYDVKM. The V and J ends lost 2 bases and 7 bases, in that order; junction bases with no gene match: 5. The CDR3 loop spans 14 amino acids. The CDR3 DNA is TGTGCCAGCAGTTTAGGTGGGAGGGCTAATGAGCAGTTCTTC. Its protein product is CASSLGGRANEQFF.

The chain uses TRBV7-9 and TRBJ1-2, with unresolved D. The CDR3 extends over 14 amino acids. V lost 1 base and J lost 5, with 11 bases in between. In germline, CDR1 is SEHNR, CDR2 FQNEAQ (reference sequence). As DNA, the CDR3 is TGTGCCAGCAGCTTAGACTTCTCCCAGTATGGCTACACCTTC. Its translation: CASSLDFSQYGYTF.

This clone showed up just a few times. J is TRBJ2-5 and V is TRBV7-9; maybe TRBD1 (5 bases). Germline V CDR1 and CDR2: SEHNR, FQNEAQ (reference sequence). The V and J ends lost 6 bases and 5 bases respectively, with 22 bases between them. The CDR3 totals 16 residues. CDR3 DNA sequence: TGTGCCAGCAGTTCTAAGGCTGGCCTTGCAGGGGAGACCCAGTACTTC. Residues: CASSSKAGLAGETQYF.

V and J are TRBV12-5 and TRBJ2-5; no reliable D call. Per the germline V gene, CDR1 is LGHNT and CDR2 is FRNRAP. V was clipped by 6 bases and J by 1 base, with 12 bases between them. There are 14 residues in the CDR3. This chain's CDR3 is CASGLSGVQETQYF. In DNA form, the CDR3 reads TGTGCTAGTGGCCTCTCAGGCGTCCAAGAGACCCAGTACTTC.